This T cell receptor (beta chain) is drawn from a study of cytomegalovirus exposure and HLA in healthy donors. Turning to the study itself: A prior analysis found about 110 million unique TCR beta sequences from 170 million or so T cells. Overall study results and limits: HLA-A and HLA-B allele assignments for most subjects were reportedly predicted accurately using TCR beta sequences. High specificity and sensitivity for cytomegalovirus status were reported for the classifier. Rates of TCR association differed by HLA locus in a later analysis, with DRB1 highest and HLA-C lowest.

Both 60 Vbeta primers and 13 Jbeta primers went into the PCR. Measured with immunoSEQ multiplex PCR; TCRdb has only the in-frame clones, and not every one. The table includes 150,000 or so clones, approximately 80% detected once. About this clone itself: Its antigen remains unknown.

Between the trimmed V and J ends, which lost 0 bases and 5 bases, there was a span of 10 bases. The CDR3 consists of 14 residues. Germline-derived CDR1 and CDR2 are SGHRS and YFSETQ. This TCR was recovered from a woman in her thirties in good health and CMV-seronegative. The chain has TRBV5-1 and TRBJ2-3; perhaps TRBD1 as D (6 bases). Sequenced input: PBMCs. In DNA form, the CDR3 reads TGCGCCAGCAGCTTGGACAGGGTGGTAGATACGCAGTATTTT. Translation gives CASSLDRVVDTQYF.